The 29 T cell receptor beta chains below were found in one sample sequenced in a study of shared clonotypes between healthy human individuals (dated by TCRdb to 2020 to 2021). The library was generated by the immunoSEQ multiplex PCR assay. TCRdb stores this immuneACCESS table with in-frame sequences only. Part of the clones is absent; in the studies checked, under half of the shortfall reflects unresolved V genes, and no reason is known for the rest. The sample table shows approximately 1.5 million clones, and around 98% are seen once. The ten largest clones take up about 0.42% of the sample. Source material: naive CD4+ T cells sorted from blood. The sample's cell subset or site label, in plain terms: CD45RA+ positively selected. The receptors come from a man aged 25 to 40 in good health.

The chain is built from TRBV9 and TRBJ2-3, with 10 bases identical to TRBD2. The CDR3 extends over 15 amino acids. Germline V CDR1 and CDR2: SGDLS, YYNGEE. V shed 3 bases and J 1 base; nucleotides not matched to a gene: 2. CDR3 sequence: CASSATSGGTDTQYF. In DNA, the CDR3 is TGTGCCAGCAGCGCTACTAGCGGGGGCACAGATACGCAGTATTTT.

The V and J genes are TRBV2 and TRBJ1-4; unclear D gene. The CDR3 has 14 amino acids. The germline V and J ends were trimmed by 5 bases and 0 bases, with 7 bases remaining between them. The germline CDR1 and CDR2 sequences are SNHLY and FYNNEI. The CDR3 DNA is TGTGCCAGCAGTAACACCGCAACTAATGAAAAACTGTTTTTT. Amino acids: CASSNTATNEKLFF.

Concerning this clone: The same CDR3 arises from other DNA sequences in this sample as well. The J gene is TRBJ1-2, the V gene TRBV19; no firm D call. Germline CDR1 and CDR2: LNHDA and SQIVND (reference sequence). The CDR3 is made up of 13 amino acids. V was shortened by 3 bases and J by 4 bases, with 9 bases between the two germline ends. This CDR3 reads CASSMAGSYGYTF. The CDR3 DNA reads TGTGCCAGTAGTATGGCGGGAAGCTATGGCTACACCTTC.

The J gene is TRBJ2-7, the V gene TRBV28; 9 bases match TRBD1. The germline CDR1 and CDR2 sequences are MDHEN and SYDVKM. The ends lost 4 bases at V and 3 bases at J; junction bases unmatched: 4. This CDR3 region has 14 residues. The CDR3 loop is CASSYRGLLYEQYF. CDR3 DNA: TGTGCCAGCAGTTACAGGGGGCTACTCTACGAGCAGTACTTC.

This clone was seen just once. Within the sample, other DNA sequences also encode this same CDR3. The gene calls are TRBV9 and TRBJ2-1; no definite D call. Trimming cost V 0 bases and J 6 bases, with 7 bases left between them. Germline CDR1 SGDLS, CDR2 YYNGEE. The CDR3 is 13 residues long. CDR3 in amino acids: CASSVVPSNEQFF. For the CDR3, the DNA is TGTGCCAGCAGCGTAGTGCCCAGCAATGAGCAGTTCTTC.

CDR3 region: CASSTEGGTKNIQYF. For the CDR3, the DNA is TGTGCCAGCAGCACGGAGGGGGGGACCAAAAACATTCAGTACTTC. This rearrangement joins TRBV5-4 to TRBJ2-4; a possible D gene is TRBD2 (7 bases). The CDR3 length is 15 residues. The germline V gene encodes CDR1 SGHNT and CDR2 YYREEE (reference sequence). Trimming removed 4 bases at V and 2 bases at J, with 13 bases between.

DNA for the CDR3: TGTGCCAGCAGCTTCCCCGGACAGGGGCAAAAACTGTTTTTT. It is translated as CASSFPGQGQKLFF. J is TRBJ1-4 and V is TRBV7-9; 9 bases agree with TRBD1. The CDR3 runs to 14 residues. CDR1 is SEHNR and CDR2 is FQNEAQ in the germline V gene (reference sequence). V lost 3 bases, J lost 9 bases, and 5 bases stayed unmatched.

This sequence joins TRBV28 and TRBJ1-1; 7 bases fit TRBD1. V was clipped by 4 bases and J by 4 bases; unmatched bases: 9. Germline V gives CDR1 MDHEN, CDR2 SYDVKM. CDR3 size: 15 residues. CDR3 sequence (DNA): TGTGCCAGCAGTTGGTATATTCAGGGGGTCACTGAAGCTTTCTTT. Protein product: CASSWYIQGVTEAFF.

V and J are TRBV11-2 and TRBJ2-3, with no clear D. The CDR3 has 13 amino acids. Trimming removed 4 bases from V and 5 bases from J, with 10 bases in between. Germline CDR1 is SGHAT and CDR2 is FQNNGV. The CDR3 protein is CASSSEGGDTQYF. The CDR3 DNA follows: TGTGCCAGCAGCTCCGAAGGTGGAGATACGCAGTATTTT.

This clone was seen only once. V usage is TRBV5-1 and J usage is TRBJ1-1; the D gene is possibly TRBD1 (5 bases). Germline-derived CDR1 and CDR2 are SGHRS and YFSETQ. V shed 4 bases and J shed 7 bases, with 11 bases lying between them. This CDR3 is 12 amino acids long. CDR3: CASSEQGNEAFF. In DNA form, the CDR3 reads TGCGCCAGCAGCGAGCAGGGAAATGAAGCTTTCTTT.

The chain has TRBV28 and TRBJ2-5; D is unclear. CDR1 and CDR2 (germline): MDHEN, SYDVKM. The CDR3 runs to 14 residues. V was trimmed by 8 bases and J by 5 bases, leaving 18 bases between them. The CDR3 loop is CASGQDRRRETQYF. The CDR3, as DNA: TGTGCCAGCGGCCAGGATAGGCGCCGGGAGACCCAGTACTTC.

Details on this clone: Other DNA sequences from this sample encode an identical CDR3 as well. The chain employs TRBV9 and TRBJ2-1; D possibly corresponds to TRBD2 (5 bases). Germline CDR1 reads SGDLS; CDR2 reads YYNGEE. V was pared by 1 base and J by 0 bases, with 8 bases between. This CDR3 spans 15 amino acids. The CDR3 loop reads CASSVTGSSYNEQFF. CDR3 coding DNA: TGTGCCAGCAGCGTAACGGGGAGCTCCTACAATGAGCAGTTCTTC.

J is TRBJ2-1 and V is TRBV6-6; 15 bases are shared with TRBD2. Germline CDR1 reads MNHNY; CDR2 reads SVGAGI (reference sequence). Unmatched junction bases numbered 4, after V lost 5 bases and J lost 8 bases. The CDR3 is 15 amino acids. The CDR3 sequence: CASSLGLAGGDEQFF. As DNA, the CDR3 is TGTGCCAGCAGTCTCGGACTAGCGGGAGGGGATGAGCAGTTCTTC.

This sequence joins TRBV7-8 and TRBJ2-4; 7 nucleotides align to TRBD2. CDR1 is SGHVS, CDR2 FQNEAQ, per germline. The CDR3 covers 12 residues. J gave up 15 bases and V 0 bases, and 5 bases lay outside the gene matches. CDR3 bases: TGTGCCAGCAGCTTAGCGGGAGGGCCTGGGTACTTC. The encoded protein is CASSLAGGPGYF.

This chain uses TRBV14 with TRBJ1-5, with 8 bases aligning to TRBD1. V shed 0 bases, J shed 0 bases, and the junction held 1 base outside the gene matches. Per the germline V gene, CDR1 is SGHDN and CDR2 is FVKESK. The CDR3 spans 16 residues. The CDR3 spells CASSQETGDSNQPQHF. The CDR3 DNA follows: TGTGCCAGCAGCCAAGAGACAGGGGATAGCAATCAGCCCCAGCATTTT. The complete variable domain, with remaining parts taken from reference TRBV14 and TRBJ1-5, reads EAGVTQFPSHSVIEKGQTVTLRCDPISGHDNLYWYRRVMGKEIKFLLHFVKESKQDESGMPNNRFLAERTGGTYSTLKVQPAELEDSGVYFCASSQETGDSNQPQHFGDGTRLSIL.

V usage is TRBV7-3 and J usage is TRBJ2-2; tentative D call: TRBD1 (5 bases). This CDR3 has 14 residues. V lost 6 bases and J lost 5, with 13 bases in between. CDR1 is SGHTA and CDR2 is FQGTGA in the germline V gene. The CDR3 nucleotides are TGTGCCAGCAGGGTTCCAGGGTTGACCGGGGAGCTGTTTTTT. This sequence encodes CASRVPGLTGELFF.

This clone was counted once. The chain carries TRBV15 and TRBJ2-6; 7 nucleotides line up with TRBD1. The V gene's germline CDR1 is LNHNV and CDR2 YYDKDF (reference sequence). Trimming removed 4 bases from V and 2 bases from J; junction bases left unmatched: 8. The CDR3 sequence is 17 residues long. CDR3: CATSIKQGRAGANVLTF. The DNA for the CDR3 is TGTGCCACCAGCATCAAACAGGGGAGAGCTGGGGCCAACGTCCTGACTTTC.

This chain uses TRBV5-5 with TRBJ2-7; D gene uncertain. Germline V gene lookup returns CDR1 SGHKS and CDR2 YYEKEE (reference sequence). The CDR3 is 14 residues long. With 1 base removed from V and 2 bases from J, the gap between germline ends came to 10 bases. CDR3 DNA sequence: TGTGCCAGCAGCTTGCTTGGTGGGCCCTACGAGCAGTACTTC. Translation: CASSLLGGPYEQYF.

This chain connects TRBV2 to TRBJ2-7; weak D call: TRBD1 (6 bases). The length of the CDR3 is 11 residues. With 2 bases removed from V and 11 bases from J, the gap between germline ends came to 10 bases. The germline V gene has CDR1 SNHLY and CDR2 FYNNEI. The CDR3 DNA reads TGTGCCAGCAGTGAACCGGGACAAAAGTACTTC. Translation gives CASSEPGQKYF.

The count of this clone is one. The chain is built from TRBV5-1 and TRBJ1-5; D gene uncertain. Germline V gene sequence: CDR1 SGHRS, CDR2 YFSETQ. The V end was cut by 1 base, the J end by 4 bases, with 6 bases between. The CDR3 covers 13 residues. This CDR3 is CASSLSQNQPQHF. As DNA, the CDR3 is TGCGCCAGCAGCTTGAGTCAGAATCAGCCCCAGCATTTT.

This chain connects TRBV5-1 to TRBJ1-3; 9 bases line up with TRBD1. This CDR3 has 16 residues. Per the germline V gene, CDR1 is SGHRS and CDR2 is YFSETQ. Trimming removed 4 bases from V and 6 bases from J; junction bases left unmatched: 11. CDR3 DNA: TGCGCCAGCAGCCAGACAGGGGGAGCGAGCGCAAACACCATATATTTT. Amino acid sequence: CASSQTGGASANTIYF.

CDR3 region: CASSAEREGLNEQFF. The CDR3 nucleotides are TGTGCCAGCAGCGCGGAGCGGGAGGGTTTGAATGAGCAGTTCTTC. This chain links TRBV9 with TRBJ2-1; 10 bases are a match to TRBD2. This CDR3 is 15 amino acids long. Germline V gene data show CDR1 as SGDLS and CDR2 as YYNGEE. J was trimmed by 7 bases and V by 3 bases; bases with no gene match: 7.

The chain uses TRBV27 and TRBJ1-1; D perhaps matches TRBD1 (6 bases). Trimming cost V 1 base and J 0 bases, with 18 bases left between them. Per germline, CDR1 MNHEY and CDR2 SMNVEV (reference sequence). This CDR3 has 18 residues. CDR3 bases: TGTGCCAGCAGTTTATTCGGGCGTCGGGACAAGGTGAACACTGAAGCTTTCTTT. As protein: CASSLFGRRDKVNTEAFF.

V gene TRBV4-1 combines with J gene TRBJ2-2; 10 nucleotides match TRBD2. Looked up from germline, CDR1 is MGHRA and CDR2 is YSYEKL. The junction had 9 bases not matched to a gene; V was cut back by 6 bases and J by 5 bases. This CDR3 has 16 residues. CDR3 sequence: CASRAIAGGRTGELFF. The CDR3 DNA reads as TGCGCCAGCAGGGCAATAGCGGGAGGTCGTACCGGGGAGCTGTTTTTT.

This sequence joins TRBV21-1 and TRBJ2-5; the D call of TRBD1 is as the table states it, not checked on the DNA. TRBV21-1 is a pseudogene segment. The CDR3 length is 17 residues. Here the CDR3 reads CASSKLTGTGRQETQYF. The DNA for the CDR3 is TGTGCCAGCAGCAAACTCACCGGGACAGGGAGGCAAGAGACCCAGTACTTC.

The V call is TRBV5-1, the J call TRBJ2-5, with a weak D call TRBD1 (6 bases). Trimming stripped 2 bases from V and 1 base from J, with 15 bases between. The CDR3 sequence is 16 residues long. Germline V gene lookup returns CDR1 SGHRS and CDR2 YFSETQ. The CDR3 region has the DNA TGCGCCAGCAGCTTACCCATCGGGACAAGCCAAGAGACCCAGTACTTC. Protein product: CASSLPIGTSQETQYF.

V is TRBV7-2 and J is TRBJ1-3; the D is unclear. The CDR3 sequence is 16 residues long. Trimming left V 2 bases short and J 6 bases short, with 17 bases between. From germline, CDR1 is SGHTA and CDR2 FQGNSA. CDR3 sequence: CASSLLDIFRPNTIYF. DNA for the CDR3: TGTGCCAGCAGCTTACTAGACATTTTCAGACCAAACACCATATATTTT.

The chain recombines TRBV9 with TRBJ1-1; D not certain. In germline, CDR1 is SGDLS, CDR2 YYNGEE. V was trimmed by 5 bases and J by 1 base, leaving 9 bases between them. This CDR3 region has 13 residues. Here the CDR3 reads CASSLLANTEAFF. CDR3 bases: TGTGCCAGCAGTTTGCTGGCGAACACTGAAGCTTTCTTT.

This clone was seen only once. The chain combines TRBV29-1 with TRBJ2-1; D possibly corresponds to TRBD1 (6 bases). The CDR3 loop spans 16 amino acids. Germline V gene sequence: CDR1 SQVTM, CDR2 ANQGSEA. Trimming removed 5 bases from V and 0 bases from J, with 17 bases in between. For the CDR3, the DNA is TGCAGCGTTAAAGGGGGACAAAGGAGCTCCTACAATGAGCAGTTCTTC. Its translation: CSVKGGQRSSYNEQFF.